A single sample is the source of the 26 T cell receptor beta chains below, sequenced in a study of tumor-infiltrating lymphocytes in primary liver carcinoma. DNA and RNA were both co-extracted from approximately 20-30 mg of bulk tissue that had not been sorted. Production of TCR beta cDNA used approximately 480 ng total RNA together with a constant-region primer. Nested multiplex PCR, run for three rounds with slightly modified ARM-PCR, yielded TCR beta libraries. Researchers ran the first two PCR rounds for roughly 10 cycles each with TRBV1-TRBV30 forward primers and a C-beta reverse primer. TCRdb reprocessed the multiplex PCR reads with MiXCR, giving one entry per CDR3 protein. The repertoire holds some 40,000 distinct CDR3 sequences, with roughly 75% as singletons. Sequencing used tumor-adjacent normal liver tissue. These receptors all come from a man aged 40-50 years with primary liver carcinoma and hepatitis B virus infection.

Points on this clonotype: The conserved phenylalanine or tryptophan normally closing the CDR3 is absent here, so this likely arose from a read error. V gene TRBV5-4 combines with J gene TRBJ2-5; 7 bases are a match to TRBD1. CDR3 length: 14 residues. CDR1 is SGHNT, CDR2 YYREEE, per germline (reference sequence). The J segment lost 2 bases and the V segment lost 6 bases, leaving 7 bases of the junction unmatched. As DNA, the CDR3 is TGTGCCAGCAACGCGGCAGGGGGTCAAGAGACCCAGTACTCC. Translated, it gives CASNAAGGQETQYS.

About this clonotype: At one of its ends the junction is not consistent with the germline gene, which may arise from a read error. This chain links TRBV6-1 with TRBJ2-1; D is unclear. The CDR3 runs to 15 residues. The germline V gene encodes CDR1 MNHNS and CDR2 SASEGT. CDR3 sequence (DNA): TGTGCCATCGGAGTCGAAGGAGTGTCCTACAATAAGCAGTTCTTC. Translation gives CAIGVEGVSYNKQFF.

The CDR3 nucleotides are TGCAGCGTTGAAGCGGGGAGGGGAATGGACACTGAAGCTTTCTTT. This translates into CSVEAGRGMDTEAFF. The J gene is TRBJ1-1, the V gene TRBV29-1; perhaps TRBD1 as D (5 bases). Germline loops: CDR1 SQVTM, CDR2 ANQGSEA. V gave up 1 base and J gave up 3 bases, with 15 bases separating them. The CDR3 length is 15 residues.

The J gene is TRBJ2-7, the V gene TRBV5-1; D gene unclear. CDR3 size: 12 residues. Germline CDR1 reads SGHRS; CDR2 reads YFSETQ. V was clipped by 9 bases and J by 7 bases, with 17 bases between them. Written as DNA, the CDR3 is TGCGCCAACAGACATACAGACGAGGAGCAGTACTTC. Translating gives CANRHTDEEQYF.

As to this clonotype: Without the conserved terminal phenylalanine or tryptophan, this CDR3 likely stems from a read error. The rearrangement uses TRBV5-4 and TRBJ2-1; D is ambiguous. CDR1 and CDR2 from the germline V gene are SGHNT and YYREEE (reference sequence). The CDR3 runs to 15 residues. This CDR3 reads CASRKDPSSYNAQFS. The CDR3 DNA is TGTGCCAGCAGAAAGGACCCGAGCTCCTACAATGCGCAGTTCTCC.

Note on this clonotype: The CDR3 does not end in the conserved phenylalanine or tryptophan, so this is likely a read error. The chain has TRBV6-1 and TRBJ2-1; possibly TRBD2 for D (5 bases). CDR1 is MNHNS, CDR2 SASEGT, per germline. The ends were cut back, 1 base at V and 4 bases at J, with 11 bases in the middle. The CDR3 sequence is 15 residues long. CDR3 in amino acids: CASSEEAEVYNEQFI. CDR3 DNA: TGTGCCAGCAGTGAAGAAGCGGAAGTATACAATGAGCAGTTCATC.

This clonotype was picked up many times. The chain links TRBV5-6 to TRBJ2-2; D remains unclear. The CDR3 loop spans 13 amino acids. V was clipped by 5 bases and J by 4 bases, with 9 bases between them. Per germline, CDR1 SGHDT and CDR2 YYEEEE. The CDR3 loop is CASRERFTGELFF. For the CDR3, the DNA is TGTGCCAGCAGGGAAAGGTTCACCGGGGAGCTGTTTTTT.

Notes on this clonotype: One end of the junction fails to match germline, which may point to a read error. This chain links TRBV28 with TRBJ1-5; D not resolved. Germline V gene lookup returns CDR1 MDHEN and CDR2 SYDVKM. CDR3 length: 14 residues. CDR3 loop: CATRLIGSTQPQQF. In DNA, the CDR3 is TGTGCCACCAGGCTCATAGGGTCGACTCAGCCCCAGCAATTT.

As concerns this clonotype: The germline gene is not matched at one end of the junction; a read error may be the cause. The chain uses TRBV5-1 and TRBJ1-2; D not resolved. The CDR3 totals 14 residues. CDR1 is SGHRS and CDR2 is YFSETQ in the germline V gene. CDR3 in amino acids: CTSSLETPNYGYTF. In DNA form, the CDR3 reads TGCACCAGCAGCTTGGAGACGCCAAACTATGGCTACACCTTC.

The gene calls are TRBV11-2 and TRBJ2-4; 9 bases map to TRBD1. V was clipped by 10 bases and J by 7 bases; unmatched bases: 11. The germline gives CDR1 SGHAT, CDR2 FQNNGV. The CDR3 sequence is 14 residues long. CDR3 residues: CAIISGTGHNIQYF. CDR3 in DNA: TGTGCCATCATCTCCGGGACAGGGCATAACATTCAGTACTTC.

The sample holds a few counts of this clonotype. The chain recombines TRBV11-2 with TRBJ1-4, with 8 positions matching TRBD1. In germline, CDR1 is SGHAT, CDR2 FQNNGV. V lost 1 base to trimming and J lost 7 bases; unmatched junction nucleotides: 2. The CDR3 has 14 residues. This CDR3 reads CASSLGQGAEKLFF. CDR3 sequence (DNA): TGTGCCAGCAGCTTAGGGCAGGGGGCTGAAAAACTGTTTTTT. Supplemented by reference TRBV11-2 and TRBJ1-4, the full variable domain reads EAGVAQSPRYKIIEKRQSVAFWCNPISGHATLYWYQQILGQGPKLLIQFQNNGVVDDSQLPKDRFSAERLKGVDSTLKIQPAKLEDSAVYLCASSLGQGAEKLFFGSGTQLSVL.

V usage is TRBV5-6 and J usage is TRBJ2-3; 9 bases match TRBD2. The germline gives CDR1 SGHDT, CDR2 YYEEEE. The CDR3 has 17 residues. The junction had 15 bases not matched to a gene; V was cut back by 8 bases and J by 2 bases. The CDR3 DNA sequence: TGTGCCAGTAGCCAGAATGGACTAGCGAAGATCACAGATACGCAGTATTTT. Protein product: CASSQNGLAKITDTQYF.

As concerns this clonotype: Since no conserved phenylalanine or tryptophan closes the CDR3, a read error is the likely cause. J is TRBJ2-1 and V is TRBV20-1; TRBD2 aligns across 8 bases. CDR1 and CDR2 (germline): DFQATT, SNEGSKA (reference sequence). With 1 base clipped from V and 0 bases from J, the junction kept 5 bases outside the gene matches. This CDR3 region has 16 residues. The CDR3 reads CSARVRGGSSYNEQFI. The DNA for the CDR3 is TGCAGTGCTAGAGTACGGGGGGGCTCCTCCTACAATGAGCAGTTCATC.

Notes on this clonotype: The junction and the germline gene differ at one end; a read error may be behind it. The chain employs TRBV6-2 or TRBV6-3 and TRBJ1-4; D remains unclear. This CDR3 has 15 residues. Germline-derived CDR1 and CDR2 are MNHEY and SVGEGT. The CDR3 is CASSYPGVGNEKLFF. The CDR3 coding sequence is TGTGCAAGCAGCTACCCGGGAGTGGGTAATGAAAAACTGTTTTTT.

Notes on this clonotype: Because the CDR3 is missing its conserved closing phenylalanine or tryptophan, this is likely a read error. This chain joins TRBV6-2 or TRBV6-3 and TRBJ1-5; 9 nucleotides agree with TRBD1. The CDR3 has 15 residues. The germline V gene has CDR1 MNHEY and CDR2 SVGEGT. CDR3 DNA sequence: TGTGTCAGCAGTTTCGGGACAGGGCGCAATCAGCCCCAGCATTGT. Translated, it gives CVSSFGTGRNQPQHC.

This clonotype showed up just once. The rearrangement links TRBV6-9 to TRBJ2-2; no reliable D call. Trimming removed 8 bases at V and 7 bases at J, with 14 bases between. The CDR3 is 13 amino acids. Germline CDR1 is MNHGY and CDR2 is SVAAGI. The CDR3 coding sequence is TGTGCCAGCGCCAGAGTTGACATCGGGGAGCTGTTTTTT. This codes for CASARVDIGELFF.

As concerns this clonotype: The conserved phenylalanine or tryptophan is not found at the CDR3 terminus, so this likely reflects a read error. The CDR3 loop reads CASNYDGVSQETQYL. In DNA form, the CDR3 reads TGTGCCAGCAATTACGATGGAGTAAGTCAAGAGACCCAGTACTTA. V and J are TRBV6-7 and TRBJ2-5; D is unresolved. TRBV6-7 falls under the ORF class, with uncertain function. The CDR3 covers 15 residues.

The J gene is TRBJ1-2, the V gene TRBV30; D is unresolved. The length of the CDR3 is 13 residues. Per germline, CDR1 GTSNPN and CDR2 SVGIG (reference sequence). The V end lost 3 bases, the J end lost 3 bases, and 11 bases lay between the germline ends. The CDR3 loop is CAWRAAGYYGYTF. In DNA form, the CDR3 reads TGTGCCTGGAGGGCGGCAGGTTACTATGGCTACACCTTC. Full variable domain (missing parts from reference TRBV30 and TRBJ1-2): SQTIHQWPATLVQPVGSPLSLECTVEGTSNPNLYWYRQAAGRGLQLLFYSVGIGQISSEVPQNLSASRPQDRQFILSSKKLLLSDSGFYLCAWRAAGYYGYTFGSGTRLTVV.

Concerning this clonotype: Germline is not matched at one junction end, which may reflect a read error. J is TRBJ2-1 and V is TRBV29-1, with TRBD2 matching over 10 bases. The CDR3 runs to 15 residues. CDR1 and CDR2 (germline): SQVTM, ANQGSEA. Here the CDR3 reads CSVGPAGGFYDEQFF. CDR3 DNA sequence: TGCAGCGTTGGACCAGCGGGAGGGTTCTACGATGAGCAGTTCTTT.

The V and J genes are TRBV12-3 or TRBV12-4 and TRBJ1-3; D is unresolved. Trimming removed 7 bases from V and 0 bases from J, with 13 bases in between. The length of the CDR3 is 15 residues. DNA for the CDR3: TGTGCCAGCATCTTGGACGGAAGCTCTGGAAACACCATATATTTT. Its protein is CASILDGSSGNTIYF.

Worth noting for this clonotype: Here the CDR3 omits its conserved ending phenylalanine or tryptophan, so a read error is the likely source. The limits of the CDR3 on the DNA are not certain, so only TCRdb's listed CDR3 is given. The CDR3 spells CTSSQGAKVAGDEQFL. This chain joins TRBV1 and TRBJ2-1; whether TRBD2, the table's D call, matches the DNA was not checked. TRBV1 is labeled a pseudogene. With termini counted, the CDR3 has 16 amino acids.

In regard to this clonotype: The conserved final phenylalanine or tryptophan is absent from the CDR3, which likely points to a read error. The V call is TRBV5-1, the J call TRBJ2-1, with TRBD2 matching over 7 bases. The CDR3 has 15 residues. Germline CDR1 is SGHRS and CDR2 is YFSETQ. V lost 4 bases and J lost 5; bases outside the gene matches: 9. CDR3 sequence reads: CASSPVGGSNNEQFL. As DNA, the CDR3 is TGCGCCAGCAGCCCAGTGGGGGGGTCGAACAATGAGCAGTTCCTC.

The table lists this clonotype with a count of one. J is TRBJ2-3 and V is TRBV6-5; TRBD2 matches at 10 bases. Germline trimming cut 6 bases from V and 2 bases from J; bases unmatched to any gene: 5. Germline CDR1 MNHEY, CDR2 SVGAGI. This CDR3 contains 15 residues. The CDR3 loop is CASRFGLADTDTQYF. CDR3 nucleotide sequence: TGTGCCAGCAGATTTGGACTAGCGGACACAGATACGCAGTATTTT.

Notes on this clonotype: One end of the junction varies from germline; a read error may be responsible. CDR3 in DNA: TGTACCAGTAGTTCGGCAGGGCCGGCTTTCTTC. Translation gives CTSSSAGPAFF. This chain links TRBV6-2 or TRBV6-3 with TRBJ1-1; D might be TRBD1 (5 bases). Germline V CDR1 and CDR2: MNHEY, SVGEGT. The CDR3 is made up of 11 amino acids.

J is TRBJ1-1 and V is TRBV6-1; 8 bases map to TRBD1. The CDR3 spans 17 residues. CDR1 is MNHNS, CDR2 SASEGT, per germline. CDR3 in amino acids: CASGEGERQGANTEAFF. The DNA of the CDR3 is TGTGCTAGCGGTGAAGGTGAAAGGCAGGGGGCTAACACTGAAGCTTTCTTT.

The chain is built from TRBV19 and TRBJ2-1; D is unresolved. The CDR3 spans 12 residues. The V end lost 1 base, the J end lost 10 bases, and 8 bases lay between the germline ends. CDR1 is LNHDA, CDR2 SQIVND, per germline (reference sequence). Here the CDR3 DNA reads TGTGCCAGTAGTATAGGAGCTATCGAGCAGTTCTTC. The encoded protein is CASSIGAIEQFF.